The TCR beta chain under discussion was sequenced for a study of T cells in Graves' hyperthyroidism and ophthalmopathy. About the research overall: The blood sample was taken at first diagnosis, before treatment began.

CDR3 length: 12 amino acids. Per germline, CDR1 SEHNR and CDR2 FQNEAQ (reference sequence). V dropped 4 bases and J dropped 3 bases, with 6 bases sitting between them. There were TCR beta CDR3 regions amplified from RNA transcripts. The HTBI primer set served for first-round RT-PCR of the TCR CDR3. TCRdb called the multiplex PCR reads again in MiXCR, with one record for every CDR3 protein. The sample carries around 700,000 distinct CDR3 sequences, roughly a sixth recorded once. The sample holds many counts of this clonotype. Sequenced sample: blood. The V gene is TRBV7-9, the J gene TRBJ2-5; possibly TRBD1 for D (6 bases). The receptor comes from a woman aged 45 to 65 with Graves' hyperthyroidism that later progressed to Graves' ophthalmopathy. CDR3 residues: CASSWTEETQYF. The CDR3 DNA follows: TGTGCCAGCAGCTGGACAGAAGAGACCCAGTACTTC.